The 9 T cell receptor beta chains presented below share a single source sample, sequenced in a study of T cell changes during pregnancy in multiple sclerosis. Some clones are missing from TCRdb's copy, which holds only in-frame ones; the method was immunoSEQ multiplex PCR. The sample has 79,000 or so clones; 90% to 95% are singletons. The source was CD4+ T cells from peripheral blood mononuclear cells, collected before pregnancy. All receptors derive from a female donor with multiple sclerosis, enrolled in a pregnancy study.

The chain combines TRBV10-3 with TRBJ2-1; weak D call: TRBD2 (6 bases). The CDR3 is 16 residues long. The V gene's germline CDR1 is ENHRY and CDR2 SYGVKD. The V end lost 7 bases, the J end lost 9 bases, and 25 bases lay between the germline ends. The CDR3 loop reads CAITERVEGVKGEQFF. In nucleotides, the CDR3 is TGTGCCATCACCGAACGGGTGGAGGGAGTGAAGGGTGAGCAGTTCTTC.

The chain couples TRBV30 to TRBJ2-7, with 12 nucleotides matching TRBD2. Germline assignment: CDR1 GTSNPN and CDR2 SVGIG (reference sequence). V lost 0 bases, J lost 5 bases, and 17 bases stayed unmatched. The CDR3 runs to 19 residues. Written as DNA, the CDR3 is TGTGCCTGGAGTGTTGAGGTCGGCGCTAGCGGGGGGGGAGACGACGAGCAGTACTTC. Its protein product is CAWSVEVGASGGGDDEQYF.

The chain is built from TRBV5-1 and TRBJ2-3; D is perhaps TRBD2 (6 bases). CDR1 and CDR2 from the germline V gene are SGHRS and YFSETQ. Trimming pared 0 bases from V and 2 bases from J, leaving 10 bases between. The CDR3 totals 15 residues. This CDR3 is CASSLVSGHTDTQYF. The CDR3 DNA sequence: TGCGCCAGCAGCTTGGTTAGCGGTCACACAGATACGCAGTATTTT.

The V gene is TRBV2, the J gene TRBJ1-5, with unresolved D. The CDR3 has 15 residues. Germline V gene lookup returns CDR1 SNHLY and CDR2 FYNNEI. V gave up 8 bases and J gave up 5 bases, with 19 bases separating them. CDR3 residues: CASRRWKSEYQPQHF. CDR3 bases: TGTGCCAGCCGGAGGTGGAAGAGCGAGTATCAGCCCCAGCATTTT.

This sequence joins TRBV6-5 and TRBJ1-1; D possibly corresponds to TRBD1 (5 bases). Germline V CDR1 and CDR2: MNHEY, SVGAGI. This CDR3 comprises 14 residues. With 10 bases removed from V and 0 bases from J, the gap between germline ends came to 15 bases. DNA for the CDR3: TGTGCCACCCGAGGCGAGACAGTGAACACTGAAGCTTTCTTT. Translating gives CATRGETVNTEAFF.

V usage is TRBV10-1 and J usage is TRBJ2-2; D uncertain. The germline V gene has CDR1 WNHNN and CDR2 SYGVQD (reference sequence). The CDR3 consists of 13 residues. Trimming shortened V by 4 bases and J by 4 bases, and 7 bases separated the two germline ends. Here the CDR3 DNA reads TGCGCCAGCAGTGTAGGAGTCACCGGGGAGCTGTTTTTT. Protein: CASSVGVTGELFF.

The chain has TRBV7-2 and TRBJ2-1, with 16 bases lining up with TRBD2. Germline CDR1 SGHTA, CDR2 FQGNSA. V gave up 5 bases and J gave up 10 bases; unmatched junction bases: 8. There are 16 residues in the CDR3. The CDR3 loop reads CASSHLTGLAGGEQFF. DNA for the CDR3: TGTGCCAGCAGCCACCTTACGGGACTAGCGGGAGGGGAGCAGTTCTTC.

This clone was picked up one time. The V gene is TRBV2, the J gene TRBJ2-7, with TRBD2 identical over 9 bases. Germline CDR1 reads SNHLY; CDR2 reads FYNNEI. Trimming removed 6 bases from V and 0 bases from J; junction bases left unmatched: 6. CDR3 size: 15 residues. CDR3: CASRFSGGSSYEQYF. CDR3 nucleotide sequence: TGTGCCAGCAGATTTAGCGGGGGCAGCTCCTACGAGCAGTACTTC.

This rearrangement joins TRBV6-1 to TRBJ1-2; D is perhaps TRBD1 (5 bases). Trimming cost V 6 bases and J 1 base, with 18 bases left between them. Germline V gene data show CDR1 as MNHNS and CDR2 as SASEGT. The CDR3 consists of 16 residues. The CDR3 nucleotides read TGTGCCAGCAGGGAACCGAGACAGAGCTATAACTATGGCTACACCTTC. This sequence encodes CASREPRQSYNYGYTF.